These 23 T cell receptor beta chains came from one sample sequenced in a study of T cell responses to AZD1222 COVID-19 vaccine. Some clones are missing from TCRdb's copy, which holds only in-frame ones; the method was immunoSEQ multiplex PCR. This table has roughly 200,000 clones, 88% appearing once. The starting material was peripheral blood, obtained on day 0 of AZD1222 vaccination. These receptors were obtained from an adult in good health.

The rearrangement uses TRBV29-1 and TRBJ2-7, with 7 nucleotides matching TRBD1. V lost 6 bases and J lost 4; bases outside the gene matches: 9. Germline loops: CDR1 SQVTM, CDR2 ANQGSEA. This CDR3 contains 13 residues. This chain's CDR3 is CSVSRGQLYEQYF. CDR3 in DNA: TGCAGCGTGTCTAGGGGACAGCTTTACGAGCAGTACTTC.

The CDR3 sequence is CASSLGGMVGELFF. The DNA for the CDR3 is TGTGCCAGCAGCTTGGGAGGGATGGTCGGGGAGCTGTTTTTT. The chain combines TRBV5-4 with TRBJ2-2; a weak D match, TRBD2 (5 bases). Trimming shortened V by 0 bases and J by 7 bases, and 10 bases separated the two germline ends. Germline values: CDR1 SGHNT, CDR2 YYREEE (reference sequence). The CDR3 spans 14 residues.

The CDR3 loop reads CAWGAEGYGYTF. CDR3 nucleotides: TGTGCCTGGGGGGCCGAGGGCTATGGCTACACCTTC. The V and J genes are TRBV30 and TRBJ1-2; tentative D call: TRBD1 (5 bases). Trimming took off 5 bases at V and 4 bases at J, with 11 bases between the two ends. The germline V gene encodes CDR1 GTSNPN and CDR2 SVGIG (reference sequence). The CDR3 sequence is 12 residues long.

The chain employs TRBV7-8 and TRBJ1-5; D unclear. Germline values: CDR1 SGHVS, CDR2 FQNEAQ. V lost 2 bases and J lost 3, with 11 bases in between. The CDR3 runs 15 residues. The CDR3 nucleotides read TGTGCCAGCAGCTTAACCGGTGCGCACAATCAGCCCCAGCATTTT. Translating it yields CASSLTGAHNQPQHF.

The rearrangement uses TRBV19 and TRBJ1-5, with 7 bases fitting TRBD1. V shed 7 bases, J shed 5 bases, and the junction held 8 bases outside the gene matches. From germline, CDR1 is LNHDA and CDR2 SQIVND (reference sequence). The length of the CDR3 is 14 residues. CDR3 DNA sequence: TGTGCCAGTACTTGGGGACAGAGGGATCAGCCCCAGCATTTT. This encodes CASTWGQRDQPQHF.

The rearrangement joins TRBV28 to TRBJ1-6, with 7 nucleotides matching TRBD1. CDR3 size: 14 residues. CDR1 and CDR2 from the germline V gene are MDHEN and SYDVKM. The V segment lost 3 bases and the J segment 5 bases; nucleotides outside the gene matches: 1. The CDR3 bases are TGTGCCAGCAGTTTCGGGACAGATAATTCACCCCTCCACTTT. Residues: CASSFGTDNSPLHF.

This chain connects TRBV6-5 to TRBJ2-7, with D possibly being TRBD1 (5 bases). With 2 bases removed from V and 2 bases from J, the gap between germline ends came to 10 bases. The CDR3 runs 14 residues. Germline V gene data show CDR1 as MNHEY and CDR2 as SVGAGI. DNA for the CDR3: TGTGCCAGCAGTTACAGTCAGGGAACCTACGAGCAGTACTTC. Encoded protein: CASSYSQGTYEQYF.

The chain has TRBV12-3 or TRBV12-4 and TRBJ1-5; no clear D. This CDR3 comprises 13 residues. Trimming shortened V by 1 base and J by 9 bases, and 10 bases separated the two germline ends. Written as DNA, the CDR3 is TGTGCCAGCAGTTTAGGGGAAATCAGGCCCCAGCATTTT. Its protein is CASSLGEIRPQHF.

This chain links TRBV3-1 (or the pseudogene TRBV3-2) with TRBJ2-5, with 9 bases matching TRBD2. The CDR3 is 15 amino acids. The J segment lost 2 bases and the V segment lost 4 bases, leaving 5 bases of the junction unmatched. Germline CDR1 LGHDT, CDR2 YNNKEL (reference sequence). CDR3 nucleotides: TGTGCCAGCAGCCGCGGGGGGGCTCGGCAAGAGACCCAGTACTTC. This gives the protein CASSRGGARQETQYF.

The CDR3 sequence is CASSYSGNEQFF. The CDR3 DNA reads as TGTGCCAGCAGCTACAGCGGGAATGAGCAGTTCTTC. The chain carries TRBV5-4 and TRBJ2-1, with D possibly being TRBD2 (6 bases). V was pared by 3 bases and J by 7 bases, with 8 bases between. The CDR3 runs 12 residues. Germline values: CDR1 SGHNT, CDR2 YYREEE (reference sequence).

This clone was counted once. V is TRBV30 and J is TRBJ1-1; tentatively, D is TRBD1 (6 bases). Trimming removed 0 bases from V and 5 bases from J, with 10 bases in between. The CDR3 has 13 amino acids. From germline, CDR1 is GTSNPN and CDR2 SVGIG (reference sequence). CDR3 nucleotide sequence: TGTGCCTGGAGTGTCCCCGGACAGACTGAAGCTTTCTTT. As protein: CAWSVPGQTEAFF.

The DNA for the CDR3 is TGCAGCGCCACCCACAGGGTCTTGGGGACGCAGTATTTT. It encodes CSATHRVLGTQYF. This chain uses TRBV29-1 with TRBJ2-3; tentative D call: TRBD1 (6 bases). V was trimmed by 7 bases and J by 9 bases, leaving 20 bases between them. The germline CDR1 and CDR2 sequences are SQVTM and ANQGSEA. There are 13 residues in the CDR3.

The chain recombines TRBV19 with TRBJ2-7; 11 bases are shared with TRBD1. The CDR3 loop spans 15 amino acids. V shed 3 bases, J shed 5 bases, and the junction held 6 bases outside the gene matches. Germline V gene data show CDR1 as LNHDA and CDR2 as SQIVND (reference sequence). Here the CDR3 DNA reads TGTGCCAGTAGTATGAGGACAGGGGGCCCCCACGAGCAGTACTTC. Amino acids: CASSMRTGGPHEQYF.

V usage is TRBV27 and J usage is TRBJ2-7; D might be TRBD1 (5 bases). Germline CDR1 reads MNHEY; CDR2 reads SMNVEV (reference sequence). Between the trimmed V and J ends, which lost 8 bases and 5 bases, there was a span of 13 bases. CDR3 length equals 12 residues. CDR3 sequence reads: CASARGTNEQYF. For the CDR3, the DNA is TGTGCCAGCGCTAGGGGCACGAACGAGCAGTACTTC.

The chain employs TRBV6-2 or TRBV6-3 and TRBJ1-2; TRBD1 might be the D (5 bases). The CDR3 totals 14 residues. V gave up 6 bases and J gave up 8 bases, with 19 bases separating them. Germline values: CDR1 MNHEY, CDR2 SVGEGT. CDR3 coding DNA: TGTGCCAGCAGCCGTTCGGGACTCACAACCGGCTACACCTTC. Translating gives CASSRSGLTTGYTF.

The chain has TRBV30 and TRBJ1-2; the D is unclear. The germline V gene has CDR1 GTSNPN and CDR2 SVGIG (reference sequence). The CDR3 is made up of 13 amino acids. Trimming stripped 4 bases from V and 0 bases from J, with 9 bases between. CDR3 nucleotide sequence: TGTGCCTGGAACAGTGAAGCTAACTATGGCTACACCTTC. Its translation: CAWNSEANYGYTF.

The CDR3: CSASRAGRDTEAFF. The CDR3 DNA follows: TGCAGTGCTAGTAGGGCGGGGCGGGACACTGAAGCTTTCTTT. The chain couples TRBV20-1 to TRBJ1-1; D might be TRBD1 (5 bases). From germline, CDR1 is DFQATT and CDR2 SNEGSKA (reference sequence). Trimming removed 3 bases from V and 3 bases from J, with 14 bases in between. The CDR3 covers 14 residues.

The CDR3: CATSGRGAGYGYTF. CDR3 bases: TGTGCCACCAGCGGACGGGGGGCTGGGTATGGCTACACCTTC. This sequence joins TRBV15 and TRBJ1-2, with D possibly matching TRBD1 (6 bases). This CDR3 contains 14 residues. V lost 5 bases and J lost 5, with 15 bases in between. Germline V CDR1 and CDR2: LNHNV, YYDKDF (reference sequence).

The chain couples TRBV7-2 to TRBJ1-2; TRBD1 matches at 7 bases. There are 14 residues in the CDR3. Germline CDR1 is SGHTA and CDR2 is FQGNSA. The ends lost 8 bases at V and 2 bases at J; junction bases unmatched: 8. CDR3 DNA sequence: TGTGCCAGCGGCTCGTTGACAGGGAACTATGGCTACACCTTC. It encodes CASGSLTGNYGYTF.

This clone was picked up a small number of times. The V call is TRBV20-1, the J call TRBJ1-1; D remains unclear. The CDR3 has 14 amino acids. V was trimmed by 3 bases and J by 1 base, leaving 12 bases between them. The V gene's germline CDR1 is DFQATT and CDR2 SNEGSKA (reference sequence). This chain's CDR3 is CSASRPLRNTEAFF. The CDR3 nucleotides read TGCAGTGCTAGTCGACCCTTGAGGAACACTGAAGCTTTCTTT.

This clone has only a few counts. The chain is built from TRBV4-2 and TRBJ2-5, with 8 bases lining up with TRBD2. The junction had 4 bases not matched to a gene; V was cut back by 1 base and J by 6 bases. This CDR3 has 14 residues. Germline-derived CDR1 and CDR2 are LGHNA and YNFKEQ. CDR3 sequence (DNA): TGTGCCAGCAGCCAAGTCGGGGGGGCCAAGACCCAGTACTTC. It codes for CASSQVGGAKTQYF.

This chain links TRBV6-2 or TRBV6-3 with TRBJ1-2; no firm D call. Germline V gives CDR1 MNHEY, CDR2 SVGEGT. The CDR3 sequence is 13 residues long. Trimming cost V 5 bases and J 1 base, with 8 bases left between them. The CDR3: CASSSDDNYGYTF. DNA of the CDR3: TGTGCCAGCAGTAGTGACGATAACTATGGCTACACCTTC.

This clone was counted only a few times. The chain links TRBV5-1 to TRBJ1-6; D gene uncertain. The CDR3 covers 18 residues. Looked up from germline, CDR1 is SGHRS and CDR2 is YFSETQ. Trimming left V 0 bases short and J 0 bases short, with 13 bases between. The CDR3 nucleotides are TGCGCCAGCAGCTTGGCTGGGGTTTCAAGCTCCTATAATTCACCCCTCCACTTT. Protein sequence: CASSLAGVSSSYNSPLHF. The full variable domain, completed using reference TRBV5-1 and TRBJ1-6, is KAGVTQTPRYLIKTRGQQVTLSCSPISGHRSVSWYQQTPGQGLQFLFEYFSETQRNKGNFPGRFSGRQFSNSRSEMNVSTLELGDSALYLCASSLAGVSSSYNSPLHFGNGTRLTVT.